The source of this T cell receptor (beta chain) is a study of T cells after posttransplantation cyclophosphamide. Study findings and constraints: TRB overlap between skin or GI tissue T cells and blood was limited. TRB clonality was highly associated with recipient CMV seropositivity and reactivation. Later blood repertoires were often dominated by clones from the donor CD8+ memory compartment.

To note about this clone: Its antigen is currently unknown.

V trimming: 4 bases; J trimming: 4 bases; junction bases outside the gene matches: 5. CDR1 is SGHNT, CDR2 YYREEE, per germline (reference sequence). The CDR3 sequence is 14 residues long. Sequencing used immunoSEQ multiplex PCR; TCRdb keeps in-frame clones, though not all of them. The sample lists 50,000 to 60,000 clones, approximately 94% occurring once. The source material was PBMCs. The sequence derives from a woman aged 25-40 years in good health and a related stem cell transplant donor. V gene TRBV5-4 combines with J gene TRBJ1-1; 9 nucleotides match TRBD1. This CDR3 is CASSRTGESTEAFF. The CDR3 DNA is TGTGCCAGCAGCCGGACAGGGGAGAGCACTGAAGCTTTCTTT.